A selection of T cell receptor beta chains follows, all from one sample in a study of CD4 T cells in relation to SARS-CoV-2 and coronaviruses. For these TCRs, the target antigens are not known. Method: immunoSEQ multiplex PCR; TCRdb's copy keeps in-frame clones and lacks some. The repertoire consists of some 20,000 clones, with 78% occurring once and the leading ten covering 15% to 20%. Sequencing used CD4+ T cells from PBMCs, cultured in vitro. All receptors derive from a human donor in good health. CDR3s include the opening cysteine and the closing phenylalanine or tryptophan. A D gene is named only where the DNA matches it firmly. A row's size may be missing; if present it is once, few, many or a size class.

v_gene	abundance	d_gene	j_gene	CDR3nt	CDR3aa
TRBV2	few	.	TRBJ2-7	TGTGCCAGCAGGGGATACGAGCAGTACTTC	CASRGYEQYF
TRBV2	.	TRBD1	TRBJ1-2	TGTGCCAGCCCGGACAGGGTCGCTGGCTACACCTTC	CASPDRVAGYTF
TRBV2	.	.	TRBJ2-7	TGTGCCAGCAGTGGGGGTCCTGGAGCCTACGAGCAGTACTTC	CASSGGPGAYEQYF
TRBV5-1	.	.	TRBJ2-7	TGCGCCAGCAGCTTGGGGTATACTGAGCAGTACTTC	CASSLGYTEQYF
TRBV7-9	.	TRBD2	TRBJ2-1	TGTGCCAGCAGCTTGGGACTAGCGGGAGGCAAAAATGAGCAGTTCTTC	CASSLGLAGGKNEQFF
TRBV28	.	TRBD1	TRBJ1-2	TGTGCCAGCAGTTTTCCCACAGGGGTGAGGGTGGATGGCTACACCTTC	CASSFPTGVRVDGYTF
TRBV18	once	TRBD1	TRBJ1-1	TGTGCCAGCTCATCGGACAGGGGGGCCACTGAAGCTTTCTTT	CASSSDRGATEAFF
TRBV4-2	.	.	TRBJ1-3	TGTGCCAGCAGCCCGGAACTCGGGACATCTGGAAACACCATATATTTT	CASSPELGTSGNTIYF
TRBV2	.	.	TRBJ1-4	TGTGCCAGCAGTTTAGGGGGGCGTTCTGAAAAACTGTTTTTT	CASSLGGRSEKLFF
TRBV6-6	.	.	TRBJ1-1	TGTGCCAGCAGCCAACTCCAGGGGAGCACTGAAGCTTTCTTT	CASSQLQGSTEAFF
TRBV5-1	.	.	TRBJ2-7	TGCGCCAGCAGCTTGGTTGTAGGGGTTAATTACGAGCAGTACTTC	CASSLVVGVNYEQYF
TRBV18	.	TRBD2	TRBJ2-3	TGTGCCAGCTCACCTGGACTAGCGACAGATACGCAGTATTTT	CASSPGLATDTQYF
TRBV18	.	TRBD1	TRBJ1-1	TGTGCCAGCTCAGAACAGGGGGAGAACACTGAAGCTTTCTTT	CASSEQGENTEAFF
TRBV5-1	once	.	TRBJ2-1	TGCGCCAGCAGCCTGACCAAGAATGAGCAGTTCTTC	CASSLTKNEQFF
TRBV19	.	TRBD2	TRBJ2-1	TGTGCCAGTAGTCCTTCCTCCGGGACTAGCGGGAAAAATGAGCAGTTCTTC	CASSPSSGTSGKNEQFF
TRBV4-1	.	.	TRBJ2-1	TGCGCCAGCAGCCAAGAATTGCTGGAGGTTGGGAATGAGCAGTTCTTC	CASSQELLEVGNEQFF
TRBV9	.	.	TRBJ2-7	TGTGCCAGCAGCGGGGGGGAGGCCCCGTCCTACGAGCAGTACTTC	CASSGGEAPSYEQYF
TRBV29-1	.	TRBD2	TRBJ2-3	TGCAGCGTGAAAGGGACTAGCGGGAGGGCAGATACGCAGTATTTT	CSVKGTSGRADTQYF
TRBV19	.	TRBD2	TRBJ2-2	TGTGCCAGTAGAGAGCGGGAGGGGGCCGGGGAGCTGTTTTTT	CASREREGAGELFF
TRBV27	.	TRBD1	TRBJ1-1	TGTGCCAGCAGTACGAACTCGGACAGGGGGTCTATCGGAGCTTTCTTT	CASSTNSDRGSIGAFF
TRBV19	.	TRBD1	TRBJ1-4	TGTGCCAGTAGTATTATCCCCGGACAGGCAATTAATGAAAAACTGTTTTTT	CASSIIPGQAINEKLFF
TRBV4-2	.	TRBD2	TRBJ2-1	TGTGCCAGCAGCCAAACTAGCGGAGAAAGCTCCTACAATGAGCAGTTCTTC	CASSQTSGESSYNEQFF
TRBV5-4	few	TRBD2	TRBJ2-7	TGTGCCAGCAGCTTGGGGACTAGCGGAACCTTGTATAAGTACTTC	CASSLGTSGTLYKYF
TRBV3-1/TRBV3-2	.	.	TRBJ2-4	TGTGCCAGCAGCCAAGGGGACTCCGGGTCGAACATTCAGTACTTC	CASSQGDSGSNIQYF
TRBV15	.	.	TRBJ1-1	TGTGCCACCAGCACACACAGTGGGATGAACACTGAAGCTTTCTTT	CATSTHSGMNTEAFF
TRBV5-1	.	.	TRBJ1-4	TGCGCCAGCAGCCCGAGGCGGGGAATAACTAATGAAAAACTGTTTTTT	CASSPRRGITNEKLFF
TRBV7-9	few	.	TRBJ1-5	TGTGCCAGCAGCTTAGGGGGGCATGGGCCCCAGCATTTT	CASSLGGHGPQHF
TRBV4-2	.	.	TRBJ2-3	TGTGCCAGCAGCCAGGATCCTCAGCGGGCAGATACGCAGTATTTT	CASSQDPQRADTQYF
TRBV30	.	.	TRBJ1-4	TGTGCCTGGCGAATTAATTCGGGCGCTAATGAAAAACTGTTTTTT	CAWRINSGANEKLFF
TRBV7-9	.	.	TRBJ2-1	TGTGCCAGCAGCCCCATCCTACGGGAAAACAATGAGCAGTTCTTC	CASSPILRENNEQFF
TRBV11-2	.	.	TRBJ2-2	TGTGCCAGCAGCTTAAGTATCGCAGGGGCGGCCGGGGAGCTGTTTTTT	CASSLSIAGAAGELFF
TRBV30	.	.	TRBJ1-6	TGTGCCTGGAGTGTTCGGACACCCAATAATTCACCCCTCCACTTT	CAWSVRTPNNSPLHF
TRBV5-4	.	TRBD1	TRBJ1-2	TGTGCCAGCAGCTCCCCGGAAGTGGGACAGGGGTTCGGCTACACCTTC	CASSSPEVGQGFGYTF
TRBV14	few	.	TRBJ1-2	TGTGCCAGCAGCCAACTACTCGACGGCTATGGCTACACCTTC	CASSQLLDGYGYTF
TRBV6-1	.	TRBD2	TRBJ2-5	TGTGCCAGCAGTGAATATCGAGCGGGACGGGGGGAGACCCAGTACTTC	CASSEYRAGRGETQYF
TRBV7-9	once	TRBD2	TRBJ2-1	TGTGCCAGCGTGGCCGGGACTAGCGTTAACAATGAGCAGTTCTTC	CASVAGTSVNNEQFF
TRBV5-4	.	TRBD1	TRBJ1-1	TGTGCCAGCAGCTTGGACAGGGGAGGTGGAGCTTTCTTT	CASSLDRGGGAFF
TRBV10-3	.	TRBD1	TRBJ1-5	TGTGCCATCAGCCGGACAGGGGGTACCGACAATCAGCCCCAGCATTTT	CAISRTGGTDNQPQHF
TRBV30	.	TRBD1	TRBJ2-4	TGTGCCTGGAGTGTCCAGGGGGCTCTTCAGTACTTC	CAWSVQGALQYF
TRBV6-2/TRBV6-3	.	.	TRBJ2-3	TGTGCCAGCAGCCGCGTTGGGGGTACAGATACGCAGTATTTT	CASSRVGGTDTQYF
TRBV19	once	.	TRBJ2-2	TGTGCCAGTAGAGGGACGGCGAACACCGGGGAGCTGTTTTTT	CASRGTANTGELFF